Each of the 9 T cell receptor beta chains below was sequenced from the same sample in a study of cytomegalovirus exposure and HLA in healthy donors. TCRdb keeps only in-frame clones here, not all; method: immunoSEQ multiplex PCR. The repertoire has roughly 350,000 clones, 86% of them found once; the top ten carry approximately 0.84%. Sequences were obtained from PBMCs. These receptors were taken from a woman under 30 in good health and CMV-seronegative.

There are a few counts of this clone. V gene TRBV7-2 combines with J gene TRBJ2-1; 8 nucleotides agree with TRBD2. V lost 7 bases and J lost 8; bases outside the gene matches: 10. Germline loops: CDR1 SGHTA, CDR2 FQGNSA. The CDR3 is 14 residues long. CDR3 sequence: CASTQRREEDEQFF. CDR3 sequence (DNA): TGTGCCAGCACCCAGAGGCGGGAGGAGGATGAGCAGTTCTTC.

CDR3 protein: CASSLRGRVTNEKLFF. The CDR3 region has the DNA TGCGCCAGCAGCTTGAGAGGGCGGGTAACTAATGAAAAACTGTTTTTT. The chain couples TRBV5-1 to TRBJ1-4, with D uncertain. The V end lost 1 base, the J end lost 1 base, and 11 bases lay between the germline ends. CDR3 size: 16 residues. Looked up from germline, CDR1 is SGHRS and CDR2 is YFSETQ.

J is TRBJ2-7 and V is TRBV6-5; tentative D call: TRBD1 (6 bases). V lost 7 bases and J 3 bases, leaving 13 bases between the germline ends. The CDR3 is 13 amino acids. Germline CDR1 MNHEY, CDR2 SVGAGI. The CDR3 DNA sequence: TGTGCCAGCAAAGGTTTCAGGGGCTACGAGCAGTACTTC. It codes for CASKGFRGYEQYF.

V is TRBV7-2 and J is TRBJ2-7; D possibly corresponds to TRBD2 (7 bases). The CDR3 runs to 15 residues. The germline CDR1 and CDR2 sequences are SGHTA and FQGNSA. Trimming removed 1 base from V and 7 bases from J, with 17 bases in between. The CDR3 spells CASSLDIGGLREQYF. The CDR3 DNA is TGTGCCAGCAGCTTAGATATAGGGGGACTACGAGAGCAGTACTTC.

V is TRBV29-1 and J is TRBJ2-4; a possible D gene is TRBD2 (5 bases). The CDR3 totals 12 residues. The ends were cut back, 3 bases at V and 9 bases at J, with 12 bases in the middle. Germline V lookup: CDR1 SQVTM, CDR2 ANQGSEA. CDR3 DNA: TGCAGCGTTGATCAACTAGAGGGCATTCAGTACTTC. Its protein product is CSVDQLEGIQYF.

The chain is built from TRBV29-1 and TRBJ2-5; possibly TRBD2 for D (6 bases). There are 13 residues in the CDR3. V lost 7 bases, J lost 4 bases, and 16 bases lay in between. Germline values: CDR1 SQVTM, CDR2 ANQGSEA. The CDR3 region is CSAQYEAGETQYF. The CDR3 bases are TGCAGCGCCCAGTATGAAGCGGGAGAGACCCAGTACTTC.

The rearrangement links TRBV14 to TRBJ1-1; D not certain. The CDR3 sequence is 13 residues long. Per the germline V gene, CDR1 is SGHDN and CDR2 is FVKESK. V lost 4 bases to trimming and J lost 4 bases, with 10 bases between them. The CDR3 is CASSLVGSTEAFF. The CDR3 coding sequence is TGTGCCAGCAGCCTAGTGGGCAGCACTGAAGCTTTCTTT. Full variable domain (outside the CDR3, taken from reference TRBV14 and TRBJ1-1): EAGVTQFPSHSVIEKGQTVTLRCDPISGHDNLYWYRRVMGKEIKFLLHFVKESKQDESGMPNNRFLAERTGGTYSTLKVQPAELEDSGVYFCASSLVGSTEAFFGQGTRLTVV.

V and J are TRBV9 and TRBJ2-1, with D perhaps TRBD2 (6 bases). The CDR3 has 16 residues. V lost 3 bases, J lost 8 bases, and 21 bases lay in between. CDR1 and CDR2 from the germline V gene are SGDLS and YYNGEE. CDR3 residues: CASSALSGYFLDEQFF. DNA of the CDR3: TGTGCCAGCAGCGCCCTTAGCGGTTATTTCTTGGATGAGCAGTTCTTC.

The J gene is TRBJ2-1, the V gene TRBV7-2, with 10 bases aligning to TRBD2. The V and J ends lost 5 bases and 10 bases, in that order; junction bases with no gene match: 5. In germline, CDR1 is SGHTA, CDR2 FQGNSA. This CDR3 contains 13 residues. CDR3: CASSPLAGVEQFF. The CDR3 nucleotides read TGTGCCAGCAGCCCGCTAGCGGGAGTGGAGCAGTTCTTC.